The 23 T cell receptor beta chains presented below share a single source sample, sequenced in a study of beta chain features in type 1 diabetes. Study results and limitations: In every one of the four CD4+ subsets, TCRB CDR3s were moderately but significantly shorter in Type 1 diabetes patients.

All of the isolated RNA was reverse transcribed, so expressed TCRB transcripts were sequenced. Profiled with immunoSEQ multiplex PCR; TCRdb holds only in-frame clones, not every one. The repertoire holds about 340,000 clones, about 13% seen once, with roughly 0.016% in the top ten. Their specific antigens are unknown. Sequencing used naive CD4+ T cells from blood. All receptors come from a woman younger than 30 with type 1 diabetes.

V gene TRBV5-1 combines with J gene TRBJ2-2, with 9 nucleotides matching TRBD2. Germline CDR1 reads SGHRS; CDR2 reads YFSETQ. The CDR3 sequence is 15 residues long. The trim removed 6 bases at V and 6 bases at J, leaving 9 bases unmatched. CDR3 nucleotide sequence: TGCGCCAGCATAGCCATAGCGGGAGACGCCGGGGAGCTGTTTTTT. This encodes CASIAIAGDAGELFF.

CDR3 residues: CSVEEVRGRAFF. The DNA for the CDR3 is TGCAGCGTTGAAGAAGTCAGGGGTAGAGCTTTCTTT. This chain connects TRBV29-1 to TRBJ1-1, with a possible D match to TRBD1 (6 bases). V lost 0 bases to trimming and J lost 10 bases, with 12 bases between them. CDR1 and CDR2 from the germline V gene are SQVTM and ANQGSEA. The CDR3 is 12 amino acids.

The chain employs TRBV7-9 and TRBJ2-3; 13 bases align to TRBD2. Germline V gene sequence: CDR1 SEHNR, CDR2 FQNEAQ (reference sequence). V lost 5 bases and J lost 4; bases outside the gene matches: 6. This CDR3 region has 16 residues. The CDR3 here is CASSPWTSGRADTQYF. In nucleotides, the CDR3 is TGTGCCAGCAGCCCTTGGACTAGCGGGAGAGCAGATACGCAGTATTTT.

This chain links TRBV6-6 with TRBJ2-3; 8 bases agree with TRBD2. Germline CDR1 is MNHNY and CDR2 is SVGAGI (reference sequence). CDR3 length: 16 amino acids. The V segment lost 4 bases and the J segment 1 base; nucleotides outside the gene matches: 7. The CDR3, as DNA: TGTGCCAGCAGTTGGGAGGTGGGACTAGGCACAGATACGCAGTATTTT. This encodes CASSWEVGLGTDTQYF.

This chain joins TRBV30 and TRBJ2-6; D may be TRBD1 (5 bases). CDR1 is GTSNPN, CDR2 SVGIG, per germline (reference sequence). The CDR3 loop spans 18 amino acids. The V and J ends lost 0 bases and 0 bases respectively, with 15 bases between them. CDR3 coding DNA: TGTGCCTGGAGTGTATGGAAGGGGTTCGGCTCTGGGGCCAACGTCCTGACTTTC. Protein product: CAWSVWKGFGSGANVLTF.

This chain links TRBV2 with TRBJ2-7; D gene unclear. Germline-derived CDR1 and CDR2 are SNHLY and FYNNEI. The CDR3 covers 14 residues. V lost 6 bases to trimming and J lost 3 bases, with 15 bases between them. The DNA of the CDR3 is TGTGCCAGCAGCGCCACCACTTCCGACTACGAGCAGTACGTC. The encoded protein is CASSATTSDYEQYV.

A few counts support this clone. The rearrangement joins TRBV20-1 to TRBJ2-7; tentatively, D is TRBD1 (6 bases). Trimming removed 6 bases from V and 3 bases from J, with 9 bases in between. Germline values: CDR1 DFQATT, CDR2 SNEGSKA (reference sequence). The CDR3 contains 11 residues. The CDR3 nucleotides are TGCAGTGCCCTACAGGGCTACGAGCAGTACGTC. It yields the protein CSALQGYEQYV.

This clone was counted a few times. In DNA, the CDR3 is TGTGCCAGTACCCGGGACACCGTCTATGGCTACACCTTC. Translated, it gives CASTRDTVYGYTF. The chain joins TRBV5-6 to TRBJ1-2; tentatively, D is TRBD1 (6 bases). Germline V gene lookup returns CDR1 SGHDT and CDR2 YYEEEE. Trimming removed 8 bases at V and 4 bases at J, with 15 bases between. This CDR3 has 13 amino acids.

This clone appeared a few times. CDR3 in amino acids: CAWSVGQGFRKLFF. In nucleotides, the CDR3 is TGTGCCTGGAGTGTTGGACAGGGGTTCCGTAAACTGTTTTTT. The V gene is TRBV30, the J gene TRBJ1-4, with 9 bases that match TRBD1. CDR3 length: 14 residues. Losses at the gene ends were 0 bases for V and 11 bases for J; bases not matched to a gene: 7. Germline lookup yields CDR1 GTSNPN and CDR2 SVGIG (reference sequence).

This clone was seen only a few times. This chain's CDR3 is CSAKGTPEQFF. The CDR3 region has the DNA TGCAGCGCCAAGGGGACACCCGAGCAGTTCTTC. The rearrangement links TRBV29-1 to TRBJ2-1; the D gene is possibly TRBD1 (6 bases). Germline loops: CDR1 SQVTM, CDR2 ANQGSEA. The CDR3 sequence is 11 residues long. The V and J ends lost 7 bases and 10 bases respectively, with 14 bases between them.

This clone has only a few counts. The rearrangement joins TRBV29-1 to TRBJ2-7, with D maybe TRBD2 (5 bases). This CDR3 has 15 residues. The germline V and J ends were trimmed by 4 bases and 7 bases, with 23 bases remaining between them. From germline, CDR1 is SQVTM and CDR2 ANQGSEA. This CDR3 reads CSVALLGKRTREQYF. Here the CDR3 DNA reads TGCAGCGTTGCCCTATTGGGGAAACGCACTAGAGAGCAGTACTTC.

This clone has more than one count but fewer than ten. V is TRBV29-1 and J is TRBJ1-1, with D possibly matching TRBD1 (6 bases). Trimming stripped 6 bases from V and 3 bases from J, with 17 bases between. The CDR3 covers 14 residues. Germline-derived CDR1 and CDR2 are SQVTM and ANQGSEA. As DNA, the CDR3 is TGCAGCGTGGCCCACAGGGTGGCGGACACTGAAGCTTTCTTT. Protein product: CSVAHRVADTEAFF.

This clone has just a few counts. V usage is TRBV5-1 and J usage is TRBJ2-1; 12 nucleotides line up with TRBD2. The CDR3 extends over 16 amino acids. CDR1 and CDR2 (germline): SGHRS, YFSETQ. With 2 bases clipped from V and 4 bases from J, the junction kept 4 bases outside the gene matches. As DNA, the CDR3 is TGCGCCAGCAGCTTTAAACTAGCGGGAGGTTACAATGAGCAGTTCTTC. It codes for CASSFKLAGGYNEQFF.

This clone has more than one count but fewer than ten. V is TRBV29-1 and J is TRBJ2-1; the match to TRBD2 covers 10 bases. This CDR3 has 14 residues. Losses at the gene ends were 4 bases for V and 8 bases for J; bases not matched to a gene: 8. The V gene's germline CDR1 is SQVTM and CDR2 ANQGSEA. Here the CDR3 DNA reads TGCAGCGTTGCAAGGCGACTAGCGGGCCATGAGCAGTTCTTC. Amino acids: CSVARRLAGHEQFF.

The chain carries TRBV27 and TRBJ1-3; 7 nucleotides match TRBD1. The germline V gene has CDR1 MNHEY and CDR2 SMNVEV (reference sequence). The CDR3 consists of 14 residues. V shed 5 bases, J shed 2 bases, and the junction held 3 bases outside the gene matches. The CDR3 coding sequence is TGTGCCAGCAGTCCGGGACAGCCTGGAAACACCATATATTTT. Its protein product is CASSPGQPGNTIYF.

The CDR3 DNA reads as TGTGCCAGCAGCCAAAATCTTCGTGGACAGACTACAGATACGCAGTATTTT. Translating it yields CASSQNLRGQTTDTQYF. The V gene is TRBV14, the J gene TRBJ2-3; possible D gene TRBD1, 6 bases. The CDR3 extends over 17 amino acids. The V and J ends lost 2 bases and 3 bases respectively, with 18 bases between them. Germline V gives CDR1 SGHDN, CDR2 FVKESK. The complete variable domain, with remaining parts taken from reference TRBV14 and TRBJ2-3, reads EAGVTQFPSHSVIEKGQTVTLRCDPISGHDNLYWYRRVMGKEIKFLLHFVKESKQDESGMPNNRFLAERTGGTYSTLKVQPAELEDSGVYFCASSQNLRGQTTDTQYFGPGTRLTVL.

V is TRBV18 and J is TRBJ1-1; 7 bases map to TRBD1. After removal of 5 bases from V and 1 base from J, the junction contained 4 bases not matched to a gene. Per the germline V gene, CDR1 is KGHSH and CDR2 is LQKENI. The CDR3 extends over 14 amino acids. The CDR3 DNA follows: TGTGCCAGCTCATGGGGGACAGAGAACACTGAAGCTTTCTTT. Its protein is CASSWGTENTEAFF.

This clone was seen a few times. The chain employs TRBV20-1 and TRBJ2-5; a weak D match, TRBD2 (5 bases). V lost 4 bases to trimming and J lost 4 bases, with 7 bases between them. Germline values: CDR1 DFQATT, CDR2 SNEGSKA (reference sequence). CDR3 length: 11 amino acids. For the CDR3, the DNA is TGCAGTGCTAATCTAGCAGAGACCCAGTACTTC. Protein: CSANLAETQYF.

This chain joins TRBV18 and TRBJ2-1, with 12 positions matching TRBD2. The CDR3 is 14 residues long. Trimming at V came to 4 bases and at J to 8 bases, leaving 3 bases not matched to a gene. In germline, CDR1 is KGHSH, CDR2 LQKENI. CDR3 DNA: TGTGCCAGCTCACGACTAGCGGGAGACGATGAGCAGTTCTTC. Protein sequence: CASSRLAGDDEQFF. Combining the CDR3 with reference TRBV18 and TRBJ2-1 gives the whole variable domain NAGVMQNPRHLVRRRGQEARLRCSPMKGHSHVYWYRQLPEEGLKFMVYLQKENIIDESGMPKERFSAEFPKEGPSILRIQQVVRGDSAAYFCASSRLAGDDEQFFGPGTRLTVL.

The chain uses TRBV7-8 and TRBJ2-7, with D tentatively TRBD1 (5 bases). V lost 6 bases and J lost 2, with 14 bases in between. CDR1 and CDR2 (germline): SGHVS, FQNEAQ. This CDR3 contains 14 residues. The CDR3 sequence is CASRAGRSPYEQYF. Written as DNA, the CDR3 is TGTGCCAGCAGAGCAGGGCGTTCTCCCTACGAGCAGTACTTC.

CDR3 nucleotide sequence: TGTGCCAACCGGGACAGCGGCGATGGCTACACCTTC. This translates into CANRDSGDGYTF. The V gene is TRBV6-6, the J gene TRBJ1-2; 7 nucleotides match TRBD1. This CDR3 has 12 amino acids. V was clipped by 10 bases and J by 6 bases; unmatched bases: 8. Germline V gene lookup returns CDR1 MNHNY and CDR2 SVGAGI (reference sequence).

The V and J genes are TRBV28 and TRBJ1-1; 7 bases match TRBD1. The germline V gene has CDR1 MDHEN and CDR2 SYDVKM. The CDR3 has 15 amino acids. With V trimmed by 3 bases and J by 4 bases, 8 bases remained unmatched. The CDR3 nucleotides are TGTGCCAGCAGTTTGCCGGACAGGCTGAGCACTGAAGCTTTCTTT. This sequence encodes CASSLPDRLSTEAFF. Combining the CDR3 with reference TRBV28 and TRBJ1-1 gives the whole variable domain DVKVTQSSRYLVKRTGEKVFLECVQDMDHENMFWYRQDPGLGLRLIYFSYDVKMKEKGDIPEGYSVSREKKERFSLILESASTNQTSMYLCASSLPDRLSTEAFFGQGTRLTVV.

The chain uses TRBV7-9 and TRBJ2-2, with 9 nucleotides matching TRBD2. The trim removed 4 bases at V and 7 bases at J, leaving 7 bases unmatched. The CDR3 sequence is 15 residues long. Per the germline V gene, CDR1 is SEHNR and CDR2 is FQNEAQ (reference sequence). Here the CDR3 DNA reads TGTGCCAGCAGCTCAGATAGCGGGAGCATCGGGGAGCTGTTTTTT. Residues: CASSSDSGSIGELFF.